This TCR beta chain was documented in a study of blood T cells in healthy people across ages. About the research overall: Per two T cells, about one barcoded beta molecule was captured through template switching.

General observations from the study: In older individuals, TCR beta diversity per million T cells was lower, falling roughly linearly with age.

Next came a second PCR, run for about 6 to 12 cycles, which used a sample-barcoded 5' primer along with a J-beta primer mix. Tagging of each cDNA molecule was performed by a template-switch adaptor with 12 random nucleotides. Sequencing recovered at least 2.5 million CDR3-containing paired-end reads from each sample. TCRdb re-called the 5' RACE reads through MiXCR, storing one row per CDR3 protein. Among over 950,000 distinct CDR3 sequences listed, roughly 51% were seen once. Details on this clonotype: What it binds is not known.

With 4 bases clipped from V and 8 bases from J, the junction kept 9 bases outside the gene matches. The CDR3 runs to 14 residues. Germline-derived CDR1 and CDR2 are LGHDT and YNNKEL (reference sequence). The chain recombines TRBV3-1 with TRBJ2-3, with 7 bases identical to TRBD2. The sample comprised blood. This TCR was recovered from a woman aged 60-75 years in good health. In nucleotides, the CDR3 is TGTGCCAGCAGCCGGACGGGGGGTCACGCTACGCAGTATTTT. Translated: CASSRTGGHATQYF.